This T cell receptor beta chain was identified in a study of cytomegalovirus exposure and HLA in healthy donors. Points from the study as a whole: Many donors carried some public TCRs, although rarity characterized most TCR sequences.

With 4 bases removed from V and 2 bases from J, the gap between germline ends came to 5 bases. The CDR3 is 12 residues long. Germline-derived CDR1 and CDR2 are MDHEN and SYDVKM. Regarding this clone: Its target is not known.

The repertoire was sequenced with immunoSEQ multiplex PCR; TCRdb's copy has only in-frame clones and lacks some. The profile shows approximately 300,000 clones, about nine tenths of them singletons. This chain links TRBV28 with TRBJ1-1; D not resolved. The sequenced material came from PBMCs. The clonotype comes from a woman under 30 in good health and CMV-seronegative. The CDR3 DNA follows: TGTGCCAGCAGTTGGAGAAACACTGAAGCTTTCTTT. This gives the protein CASSWRNTEAFF.